These 22 T cell receptor beta chains originate from one sample sequenced in a study of OX40 agonist ivuxolimab in advanced cancers. TCRdb's copy holds only in-frame clones and misses some; the assay was immunoSEQ multiplex PCR. Of about 80,000 clones in the sample, more than 80% were seen once. The sequences come from CD4+ or CD8+ T cells sorted from blood, collected in a trial of the OX40 agonist ivuxolimab. These TCRs come from an adult with an advanced solid tumor such as melanoma, head and neck, liver or kidney cancer.

The gene calls are TRBV11-2 and TRBJ2-7; 7 positions agree with TRBD1. There are 11 residues in the CDR3. With V trimmed by 4 bases and J by 7 bases, 1 base remained unmatched. The germline V gene has CDR1 SGHAT and CDR2 FQNNGV. The CDR3 sequence is CASSSRGEQYF. CDR3 in DNA: TGTGCCAGCAGCTCCAGGGGGGAGCAGTACTTC.

In nucleotides, the CDR3 is TGTGCCAGCAGCCCAGGGGGGGGTAGGAGTTCACCCCTCCACTTT. Its translation: CASSPGGGRSSPLHF. This chain uses TRBV6-5 with TRBJ1-6; 7 nucleotides align to TRBD1. The CDR3 spans 15 residues. Germline CDR1 and CDR2: MNHEY and SVGAGI. Unmatched junction bases numbered 11, after V lost 6 bases and J lost 9 bases.

This clone occurred once. This chain joins TRBV15 and TRBJ2-1, with 9 bases aligning to TRBD2. V gave up 6 bases and J gave up 8 bases; unmatched junction bases: 8. Germline assignment: CDR1 LNHNV and CDR2 YYDKDF (reference sequence). CDR3 length equals 14 residues. The CDR3 spells CATRTAGGGDEQFF. CDR3 sequence (DNA): TGTGCCACCAGAACAGCGGGAGGTGGGGATGAGCAGTTCTTC.

The V gene is TRBV6-5, the J gene TRBJ1-1; no clear D. The germline gives CDR1 MNHEY, CDR2 SVGAGI. Trimming left V 5 bases short and J 7 bases short, with 8 bases between. The CDR3 has 11 residues. Here the CDR3 DNA reads TGTGCCAGCAGTAAAGGATTTGAAGCTTTCTTT. Encoded protein: CASSKGFEAFF.

This chain uses TRBV27 with TRBJ2-1; the D gene is possibly TRBD1 (6 bases). The V gene lost 6 bases and the J gene lost 2 bases, with 14 bases spanning the gap. Germline V gene lookup returns CDR1 MNHEY and CDR2 SMNVEV (reference sequence). The CDR3 length is 15 residues. CDR3 in amino acids: CASRPGVFAYNEQFF. Here the CDR3 DNA reads TGTGCCAGCAGACCAGGGGTTTTCGCCTACAATGAGCAGTTCTTC.

This clone appeared a single time. V usage is TRBV5-6 and J usage is TRBJ2-4, with 10 bases aligning to TRBD2. The V gene end was trimmed by 2 bases and the J gene end by 1 base; junction bases not matched to a gene: 3. Germline CDR1 and CDR2: SGHDT and YYEEEE. This CDR3 is built from 16 residues. The chain's CDR3 is CASSLRAGGAKNIQYF. CDR3 nucleotide sequence: TGTGCCAGCAGCTTAAGAGCGGGAGGGGCCAAAAACATTCAGTACTTC.

This clone is a singleton in its sample. J is TRBJ2-5 and V is TRBV30, with TRBD2 matching over 8 bases. The germline CDR1 and CDR2 sequences are GTSNPN and SVGIG (reference sequence). The CDR3 is 13 residues long. Trimming cost V 0 bases and J 6 bases; bases outside gene matches: 3. This chain's CDR3 is CAWSVERGKTQYF. CDR3 coding DNA: TGTGCCTGGAGTGTGGAGCGGGGGAAGACCCAGTACTTC.

This chain joins TRBV6-5 and TRBJ2-2; 9 bases agree with TRBD1. The trim removed 4 bases at V and 7 bases at J, leaving 7 bases unmatched. Germline CDR1 MNHEY, CDR2 SVGAGI. CDR3 size: 15 residues. The CDR3: CASSSDRGRVGELFF. CDR3 nucleotide sequence: TGTGCCAGCAGTTCAGACAGGGGGAGGGTCGGGGAGCTGTTTTTT.

The V gene is TRBV28, the J gene TRBJ2-5, with D perhaps TRBD1 or TRBD2 (5 bases each). Germline-derived CDR1 and CDR2 are MDHEN and SYDVKM. Deletions cut 5 bases from V and 2 bases from J, with 15 bases between. CDR3 length equals 15 residues. CDR3 residues: CASSPSWGRQETQYF. The CDR3 bases are TGTGCCAGCAGTCCCTCCTGGGGACGGCAAGAGACCCAGTACTTC.

V gene TRBV18 combines with J gene TRBJ2-7; D is unclear. Trimming left V 6 bases short and J 3 bases short, with 12 bases between. CDR3 length: 13 residues. Looked up from germline, CDR1 is KGHSH and CDR2 is LQKENI. The CDR3 DNA sequence: TGTGCCAGCTCTATCGCAAGAGACTACGAGCAGTACTTC. It is translated as CASSIARDYEQYF.

The gene calls are TRBV28 and TRBJ1-5, with a weak D call TRBD1 (5 bases). The CDR3 length is 15 residues. Germline assignment: CDR1 MDHEN and CDR2 SYDVKM. V gave up 2 bases and J gave up 4 bases, with 12 bases separating them. CDR3 protein: CASSLGGARNQPQHF. CDR3 bases: TGTGCCAGCAGTTTAGGAGGGGCACGAAATCAGCCCCAGCATTTT.

The J gene is TRBJ2-7, the V gene TRBV4-1; 7 bases match TRBD1. This CDR3 has 16 amino acids. From germline, CDR1 is MGHRA and CDR2 YSYEKL. The V and J ends lost 3 bases and 10 bases, in that order; junction bases with no gene match: 18. The CDR3 DNA follows: TGCGCCAGCAGCCAGCCTTACAGGGGCCCCTCGGCAATTCAGTACTTC. Encoded protein: CASSQPYRGPSAIQYF.

This rearrangement joins TRBV14 to TRBJ2-5; D remains unclear. Deletions cut 4 bases from V and 0 bases from J, with 15 bases between. Per germline, CDR1 SGHDN and CDR2 FVKESK. This CDR3 region has 16 residues. CDR3 loop: CASSRVGQPYQETQYF. The CDR3 DNA is TGTGCCAGCAGCCGAGTTGGGCAACCTTACCAAGAGACCCAGTACTTC.

CDR3 DNA sequence: TGTGCCAGCAGCCGCCGACTAGCGGGAAGGGAGACCCAGTACTTC. Protein: CASSRRLAGRETQYF. J is TRBJ2-5 and V is TRBV7-2; 11 bases line up with TRBD2. CDR1 and CDR2 from the germline V gene are SGHTA and FQGNSA. The CDR3 is 15 amino acids. After removal of 5 bases from V and 5 bases from J, the junction contained 7 bases not matched to a gene.

The rearrangement links TRBV30 to TRBJ2-3; D is unresolved. From germline, CDR1 is GTSNPN and CDR2 SVGIG (reference sequence). The length of the CDR3 is 13 residues. Trimming took off 2 bases at V and 3 bases at J, with 9 bases between the two ends. The CDR3 DNA sequence: TGTGCCTGGAGTCGGTATCAGACAGATACGCAGTATTTT. It yields the protein CAWSRYQTDTQYF. Filled out from reference TRBV30 and TRBJ2-3, the complete variable domain reads SQTIHQWPATLVQPVGSPLSLECTVEGTSNPNLYWYRQAAGRGLQLLFYSVGIGQISSEVPQNLSASRPQDRQFILSSKKLLLSDSGFYLCAWSRYQTDTQYFGPGTRLTVL.

The chain recombines TRBV6-5 with TRBJ1-6; D not resolved. The V gene lost 6 bases and the J gene lost 10 bases, with 13 bases spanning the gap. Germline V gene data show CDR1 as MNHEY and CDR2 as SVGAGI. The length of the CDR3 is 13 residues. The DNA of the CDR3 is TGTGCCAGCAGGGGCCGGACTGCCTCACCCCTCCACTTT. Translating it yields CASRGRTASPLHF.

This chain joins TRBV28 and TRBJ2-2; D is unresolved. The CDR3 sequence is 15 residues long. CDR1 and CDR2 (germline): MDHEN, SYDVKM. V lost 8 bases to trimming and J lost 5 bases, with 18 bases between them. CDR3 sequence reads: CASRTGSIKTGELFF. The CDR3 region has the DNA TGTGCCAGCCGAACCGGAAGCATTAAAACCGGGGAGCTGTTTTTT.

The rearrangement uses TRBV4-2 and TRBJ2-1; TRBD2 aligns across 13 bases. CDR1 and CDR2 from the germline V gene are LGHNA and YNFKEQ. V lost 3 bases, J lost 1 base, and 6 bases stayed unmatched. This CDR3 contains 18 residues. The CDR3 nucleotides are TGTGCCAGCAGCCAGGGACTAGCGGGGCCCTTGTCCTACAATGAGCAGTTCTTC. This codes for CASSQGLAGPLSYNEQFF.

V gene TRBV11-3 combines with J gene TRBJ2-7; D ambiguous. The V gene's germline CDR1 is SGHNT and CDR2 YENEEA. The CDR3 runs 12 residues. Trimming left V 3 bases short and J 4 bases short, with 7 bases between. The CDR3 nucleotides read TGTGCCAGCAGCTTTAGTGGTTACGAGCAGTACTTC. Its protein is CASSFSGYEQYF.

The CDR3 is CASSPPTNTGELFF. The CDR3 DNA reads TGTGCCAGCAGTCCCCCAACTAACACCGGGGAGCTGTTTTTT. V is TRBV6-5 and J is TRBJ2-2; no reliable D call. Germline CDR1 is MNHEY and CDR2 is SVGAGI. Trimming removed 5 bases at V and 2 bases at J, with 9 bases between. The length of the CDR3 is 14 residues.

This clone was observed once. The chain uses TRBV2 and TRBJ1-2, with TRBD1 matching 7 bases. V dropped 4 bases and J dropped 8; count of bases not matched to a gene: 7. The CDR3 runs 13 residues. Germline CDR1 and CDR2: SNHLY and FYNNEI. DNA of the CDR3: TGTGCCAGCAGTGTGGTGACAGGGCAAGGCTACACCTTC. Its protein is CASSVVTGQGYTF. The full variable domain, rest sourced from reference TRBV2 and TRBJ1-2, is EPEVTQTPSHQVTQMGQEVILRCVPISNHLYFYWYRQILGQKVEFLVSFYNNEISEKSEIFDDQFSVERPDGSNFTLKIRSTKLEDSAMYFCASSVVTGQGYTFGSGTRLTVV.

About this clone: Because the CDR3's place on the DNA is in doubt, the DNA is left out and the CDR3 is given as listed by TCRdb. J is TRBJ1-4 and V is TRBV6-5. The CDR3 adds up to 14 amino acids, both ends counted. Germline CDR1 and CDR2: MNHEY and SVGAGI. CDR3 region: CASSSSPGLEKLFF.